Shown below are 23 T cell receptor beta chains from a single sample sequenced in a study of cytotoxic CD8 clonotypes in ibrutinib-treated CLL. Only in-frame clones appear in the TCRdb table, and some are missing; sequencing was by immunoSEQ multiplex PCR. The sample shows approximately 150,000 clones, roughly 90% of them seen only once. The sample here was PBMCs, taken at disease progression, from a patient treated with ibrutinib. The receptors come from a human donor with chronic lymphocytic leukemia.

CDR3 sequence reads: CASSRGTASYEQYF. As DNA, the CDR3 is TGTGCCAGCAGCCGCGGGACAGCTTCCTACGAGCAGTACTTC. The chain employs TRBV11-3 and TRBJ2-7; tentative D call: TRBD1 (7 bases). Germline lookup yields CDR1 SGHNT and CDR2 YENEEA. The CDR3 loop spans 14 amino acids. The germline V and J ends were trimmed by 5 bases and 1 base, with 12 bases remaining between them. The full variable domain, rest sourced from reference TRBV11-3 and TRBJ2-7, is EAGVVQSPRYKIIEKKQPVAFWCNPISGHNTLYWYLQNLGQGPELLIRYENEEAVDDSQLPKDRFSAERLKGVDSTLKIQPAELGDSAVYLCASSRGTASYEQYFGPGTRLTVT.

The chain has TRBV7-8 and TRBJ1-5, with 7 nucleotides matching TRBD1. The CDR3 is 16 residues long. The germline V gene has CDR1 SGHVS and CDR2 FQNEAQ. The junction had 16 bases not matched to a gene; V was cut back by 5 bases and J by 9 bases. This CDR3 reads CASSRSIGQASPPQHF. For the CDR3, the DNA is TGTGCCAGCAGCAGAAGCATAGGACAGGCCTCACCGCCCCAGCATTTT.

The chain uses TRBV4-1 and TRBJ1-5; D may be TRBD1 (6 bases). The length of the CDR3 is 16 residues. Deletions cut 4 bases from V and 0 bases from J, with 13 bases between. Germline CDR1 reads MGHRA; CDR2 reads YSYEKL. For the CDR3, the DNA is TGCGCCAGCAGCCCCCGGGACATCGATAGCAATCAGCCCCAGCATTTT. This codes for CASSPRDIDSNQPQHF.

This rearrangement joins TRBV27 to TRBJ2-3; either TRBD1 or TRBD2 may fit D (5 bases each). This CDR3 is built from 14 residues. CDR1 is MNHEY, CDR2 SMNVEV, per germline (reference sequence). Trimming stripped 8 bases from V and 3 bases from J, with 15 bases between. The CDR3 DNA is TGTGCCAGCTTTCCGGGGCCAATAACAGATACGCAGTATTTT. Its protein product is CASFPGPITDTQYF.

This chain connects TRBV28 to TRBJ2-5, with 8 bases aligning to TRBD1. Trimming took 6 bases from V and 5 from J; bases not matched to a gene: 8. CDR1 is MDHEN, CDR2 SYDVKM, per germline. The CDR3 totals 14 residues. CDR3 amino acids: CASSTRQGRETQYF. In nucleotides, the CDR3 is TGTGCCAGCAGCACTAGACAGGGGAGGGAGACCCAGTACTTC. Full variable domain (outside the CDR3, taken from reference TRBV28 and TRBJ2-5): DVKVTQSSRYLVKRTGEKVFLECVQDMDHENMFWYRQDPGLGLRLIYFSYDVKMKEKGDIPEGYSVSREKKERFSLILESASTNQTSMYLCASSTRQGRETQYFGPGTRLLVL.

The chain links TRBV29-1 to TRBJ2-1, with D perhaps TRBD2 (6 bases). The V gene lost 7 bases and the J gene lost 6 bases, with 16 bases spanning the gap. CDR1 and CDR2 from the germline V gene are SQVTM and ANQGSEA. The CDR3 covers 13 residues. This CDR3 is CSAKRVEGNEQFF. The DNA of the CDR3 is TGCAGCGCTAAGCGGGTGGAGGGCAATGAGCAGTTCTTC.

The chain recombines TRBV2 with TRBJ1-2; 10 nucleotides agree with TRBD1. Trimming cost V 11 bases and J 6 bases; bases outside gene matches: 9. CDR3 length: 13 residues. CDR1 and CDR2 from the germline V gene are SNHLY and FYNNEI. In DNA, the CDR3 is TGTGCCGGGAGGGGACAGGGGATCGATGGCTACACCTTC. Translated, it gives CAGRGQGIDGYTF.

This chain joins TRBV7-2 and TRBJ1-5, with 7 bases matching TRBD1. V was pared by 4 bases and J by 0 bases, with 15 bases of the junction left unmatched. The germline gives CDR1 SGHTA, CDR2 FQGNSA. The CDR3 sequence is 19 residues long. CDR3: CASSSSPGQRSDSNQPQHF. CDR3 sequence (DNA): TGTGCCAGCAGCTCCTCACCGGGACAGCGATCCGATAGCAATCAGCCCCAGCATTTT.

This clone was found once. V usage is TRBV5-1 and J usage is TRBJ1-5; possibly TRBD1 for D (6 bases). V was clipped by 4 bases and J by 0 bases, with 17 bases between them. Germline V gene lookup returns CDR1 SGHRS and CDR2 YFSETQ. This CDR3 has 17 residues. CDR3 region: CASSPAGAGISNQPQHF. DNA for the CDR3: TGCGCCAGCAGCCCAGCGGGGGCAGGGATTAGCAATCAGCCCCAGCATTTT.

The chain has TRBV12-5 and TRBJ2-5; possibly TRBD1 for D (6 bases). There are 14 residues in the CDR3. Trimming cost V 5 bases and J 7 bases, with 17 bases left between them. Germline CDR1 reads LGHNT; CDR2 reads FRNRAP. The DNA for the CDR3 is TGTGCTAGTGGTAGGGGGAGCGTTACGGGGACCCAGTACTTC. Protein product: CASGRGSVTGTQYF.

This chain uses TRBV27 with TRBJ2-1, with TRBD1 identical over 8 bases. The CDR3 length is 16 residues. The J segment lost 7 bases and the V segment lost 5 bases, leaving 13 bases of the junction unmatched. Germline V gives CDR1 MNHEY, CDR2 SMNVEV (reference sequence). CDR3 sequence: CASSPRTGPGKNEQFF. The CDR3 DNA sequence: TGTGCCAGCAGTCCGAGGACAGGGCCGGGCAAGAATGAGCAGTTCTTC.

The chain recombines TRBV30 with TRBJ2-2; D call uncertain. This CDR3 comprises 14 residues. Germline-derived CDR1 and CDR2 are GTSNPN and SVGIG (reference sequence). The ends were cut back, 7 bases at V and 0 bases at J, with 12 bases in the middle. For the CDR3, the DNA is TGTGCCTCCCCAAGCGAAGCGAACACCGGGGAGCTGTTTTTT. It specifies CASPSEANTGELFF.

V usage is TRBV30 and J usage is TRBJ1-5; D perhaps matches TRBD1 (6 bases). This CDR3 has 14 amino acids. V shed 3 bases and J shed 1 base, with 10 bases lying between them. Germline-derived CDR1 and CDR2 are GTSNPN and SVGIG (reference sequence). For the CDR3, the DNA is TGTGCCTGGAGCGGGACACGGAGCAATCAGCCCCAGCATTTT. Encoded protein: CAWSGTRSNQPQHF. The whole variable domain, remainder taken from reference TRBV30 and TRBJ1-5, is SQTIHQWPATLVQPVGSPLSLECTVEGTSNPNLYWYRQAAGRGLQLLFYSVGIGQISSEVPQNLSASRPQDRQFILSSKKLLLSDSGFYLCAWSGTRSNQPQHFGDGTRLSIL.

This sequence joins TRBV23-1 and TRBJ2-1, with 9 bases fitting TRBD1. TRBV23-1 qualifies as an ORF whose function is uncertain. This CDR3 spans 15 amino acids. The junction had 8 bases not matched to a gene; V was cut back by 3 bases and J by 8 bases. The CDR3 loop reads CASSHSDRGGDEQFF. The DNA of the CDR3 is TGCGCCAGCAGTCATTCGGACAGGGGTGGAGATGAGCAGTTCTTC.

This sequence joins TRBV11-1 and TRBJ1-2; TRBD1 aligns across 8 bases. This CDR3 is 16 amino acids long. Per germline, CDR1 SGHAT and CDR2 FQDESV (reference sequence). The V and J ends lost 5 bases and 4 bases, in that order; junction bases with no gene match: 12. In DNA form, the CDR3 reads TGTGCCAGCAGCGAACCCCGGGACAGGACAACCTATGGCTACACCTTC. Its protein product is CASSEPRDRTTYGYTF.

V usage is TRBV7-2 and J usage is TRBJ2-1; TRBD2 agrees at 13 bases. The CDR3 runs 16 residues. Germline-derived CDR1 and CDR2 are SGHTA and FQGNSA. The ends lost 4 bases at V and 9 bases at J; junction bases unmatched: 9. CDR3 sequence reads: CASSSSGTSGIGEQFF. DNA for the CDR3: TGTGCCAGCAGCTCGTCCGGGACTAGCGGGATTGGTGAGCAGTTCTTC.

The CDR3: CASSLEGVRTDTQYF. CDR3 in DNA: TGCGCCAGCAGCTTGGAAGGGGTCCGGACAGATACGCAGTATTTT. The chain carries TRBV5-1 and TRBJ2-3; weak D call: TRBD1 (5 bases). Germline-derived CDR1 and CDR2 are SGHRS and YFSETQ. The CDR3 runs 15 residues. Trimming left V 0 bases short and J 3 bases short, with 11 bases between.

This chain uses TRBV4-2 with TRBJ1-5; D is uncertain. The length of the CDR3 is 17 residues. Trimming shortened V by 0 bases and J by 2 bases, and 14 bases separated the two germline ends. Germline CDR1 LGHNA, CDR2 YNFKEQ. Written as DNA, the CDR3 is TGTGCCAGCAGCCAAGAGGAATGGGAAATGGGCAATCAGCCCCAGCATTTT. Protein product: CASSQEEWEMGNQPQHF.

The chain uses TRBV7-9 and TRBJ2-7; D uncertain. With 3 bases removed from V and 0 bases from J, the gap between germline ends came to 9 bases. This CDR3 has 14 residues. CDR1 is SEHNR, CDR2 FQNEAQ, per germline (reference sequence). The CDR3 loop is CASSFLLSSYEQYF. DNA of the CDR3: TGTGCCAGCAGCTTCCTCCTGAGCTCCTACGAGCAGTACTTC.

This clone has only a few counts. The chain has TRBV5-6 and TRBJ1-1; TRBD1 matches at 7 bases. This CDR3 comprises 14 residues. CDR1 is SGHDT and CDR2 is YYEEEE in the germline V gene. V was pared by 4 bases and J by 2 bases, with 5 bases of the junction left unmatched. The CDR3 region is CASSVGQINTEAFF. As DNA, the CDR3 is TGTGCCAGCAGCGTGGGACAGATAAACACTGAAGCTTTCTTT.

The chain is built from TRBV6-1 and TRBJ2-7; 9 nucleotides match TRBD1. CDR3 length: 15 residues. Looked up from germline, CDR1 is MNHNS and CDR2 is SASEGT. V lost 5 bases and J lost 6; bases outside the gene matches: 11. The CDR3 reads CASSSSPDRGSEQYF. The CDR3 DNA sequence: TGTGCCAGCAGTAGCAGTCCGGACAGGGGCTCCGAGCAGTACTTC.

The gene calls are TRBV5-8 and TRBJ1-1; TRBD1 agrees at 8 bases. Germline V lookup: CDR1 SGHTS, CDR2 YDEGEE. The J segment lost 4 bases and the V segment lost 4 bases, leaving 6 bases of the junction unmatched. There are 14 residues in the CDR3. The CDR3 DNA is TGTGCCAGCAGCCTTGGACAGGGAGCCACTGAAGCTTTCTTT. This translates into CASSLGQGATEAFF. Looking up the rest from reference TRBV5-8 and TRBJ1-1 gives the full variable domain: EAGVTQSPTHLIKTRGQQATLRCSPISGHTSVYWYQQALGLGLQFLLWYDEGEERNRGNFPPRFSGRQFPNYSSELNVNALELEDSALYLCASSLGQGATEAFFGQGTRLTVV.

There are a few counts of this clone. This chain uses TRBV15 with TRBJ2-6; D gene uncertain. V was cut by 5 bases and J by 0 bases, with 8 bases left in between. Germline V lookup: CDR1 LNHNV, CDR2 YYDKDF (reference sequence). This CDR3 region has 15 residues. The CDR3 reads CATSANFSGANVLTF. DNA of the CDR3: TGTGCCACCAGCGCCAATTTCTCTGGGGCCAACGTCCTGACTTTC. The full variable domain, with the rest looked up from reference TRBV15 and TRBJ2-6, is DAMVIQNPRYQVTQFGKPVTLSCSQTLNHNVMYWYQQKSSQAPKLLFHYYDKDFNNEADTPDNFQSRRPNTSFCFLDIRSPGLGDTAMYLCATSANFSGANVLTFGAGSRLTVL.